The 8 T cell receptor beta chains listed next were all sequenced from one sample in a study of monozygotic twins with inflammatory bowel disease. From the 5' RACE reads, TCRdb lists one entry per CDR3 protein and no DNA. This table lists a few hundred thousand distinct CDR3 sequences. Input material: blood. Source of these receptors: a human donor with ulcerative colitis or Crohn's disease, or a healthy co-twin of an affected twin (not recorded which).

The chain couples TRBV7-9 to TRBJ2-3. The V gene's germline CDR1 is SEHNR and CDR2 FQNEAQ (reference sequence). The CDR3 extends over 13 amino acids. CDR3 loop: CASSLARGYTQYF. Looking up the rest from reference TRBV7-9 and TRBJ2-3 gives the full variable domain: DTGVSQNPRHKITKRGQNVTFRCDPISEHNRLYWYRQTLGQGPEFLTYFQNEAQLEKSRLLSDRFSAERPKGSFSTLEIQRTEQGDSAMYLCASSLARGYTQYFGPGTRLTVL.

CDR3 sequence reads: CSARKWNQPQHF. The chain joins TRBV20-1 to TRBJ1-5. There are 12 residues in the CDR3. The germline V gene has CDR1 DFQATT and CDR2 SNEGSKA (reference sequence).

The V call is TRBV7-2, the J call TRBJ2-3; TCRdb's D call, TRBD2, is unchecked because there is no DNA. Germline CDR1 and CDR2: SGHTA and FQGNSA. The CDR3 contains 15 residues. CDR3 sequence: CASSLSVLSGDQAYF.

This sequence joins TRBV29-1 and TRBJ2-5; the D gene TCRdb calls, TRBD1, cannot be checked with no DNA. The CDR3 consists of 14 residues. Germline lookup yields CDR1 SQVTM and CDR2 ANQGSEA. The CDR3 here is CSVEGHRGMETQYF.

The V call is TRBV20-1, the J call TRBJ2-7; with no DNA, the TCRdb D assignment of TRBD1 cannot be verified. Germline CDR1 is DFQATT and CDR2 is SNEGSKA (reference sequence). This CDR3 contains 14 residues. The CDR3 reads CSARPGASSYEQYF.

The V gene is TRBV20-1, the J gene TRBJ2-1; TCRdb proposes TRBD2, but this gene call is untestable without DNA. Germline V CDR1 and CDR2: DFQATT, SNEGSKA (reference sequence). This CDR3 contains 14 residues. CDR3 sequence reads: CSASLTSGYNEQFF.

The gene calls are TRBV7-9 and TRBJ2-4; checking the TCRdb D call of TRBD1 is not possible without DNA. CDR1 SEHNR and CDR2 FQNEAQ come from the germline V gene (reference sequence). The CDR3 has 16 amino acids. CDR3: CASSLKPGLARDIQYF. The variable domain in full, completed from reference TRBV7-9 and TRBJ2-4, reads DTGVSQNPRHKITKRGQNVTFRCDPISEHNRLYWYRQTLGQGPEFLTYFQNEAQLEKSRLLSDRFSAERPKGSFSTLEIQRTEQGDSAMYLCASSLKPGLARDIQYFGAGTRLSVL.

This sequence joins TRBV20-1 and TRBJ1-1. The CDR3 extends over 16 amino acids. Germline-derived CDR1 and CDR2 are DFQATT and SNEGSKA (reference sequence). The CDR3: CSAIPRGRPMNTEAFF.